Presented here are 30 T cell receptor beta chains from one specimen sequenced in a study of identical twins. TCRdb ran MiXCR on the 5' RACE reads and lists one entry per CDR3 protein. Of roughly 1.6 million distinct CDR3 sequences listed, about 30% are singletons. Sequenced sample: cord blood. These receptors came from a newborn girl in good health.

The table lists this clonotype with a few counts. V usage is TRBV6-6 and J usage is TRBJ2-7; 12 bases match TRBD2. The CDR3 sequence is 14 residues long. Germline CDR1 is MNHNY and CDR2 is SVGAGI (reference sequence). The V and J ends lost 8 bases and 2 bases, in that order; junction bases with no gene match: 4. CDR3 loop: CASGLAGQTYEQYF. The DNA for the CDR3 is TGTGCCAGCGGACTAGCGGGGCAAACCTACGAGCAGTACTTC.

CDR3 sequence reads: CASRTIQYF. The CDR3 DNA reads TGTGCCAGCAGGACCATTCAGTACTTC. The V and J genes are TRBV28 and TRBJ2-7; D not certain. The J call may be mistaken, given a closer DNA end match to TRBJ2-4. The CDR3 length is 9 residues. The germline gives CDR1 MDHEN, CDR2 SYDVKM.

The rearrangement links TRBV16 to TRBJ1-1; D unclear. V was clipped by 4 bases and J by 4 bases, with 16 bases between them. In germline, CDR1 is KGHSY, CDR2 FQNENV. The CDR3 spans 15 residues. In nucleotides, the CDR3 is TGTGCCAGCAGCCCAAGATTTGGGTCGAGCACTGAAGCTTTCTTT. This codes for CASSPRFGSSTEAFF.

This clonotype was detected a few times. J is TRBJ2-5 and V is TRBV6-1, with unresolved D. Germline V gene sequence: CDR1 MNHNS, CDR2 SASEGT. With 4 bases removed from V and 0 bases from J, the gap between germline ends came to 12 bases. The CDR3 runs to 15 residues. CDR3 loop: CASSASAPHQETQYF. CDR3 nucleotide sequence: TGTGCCAGCAGTGCCTCTGCACCCCACCAAGAGACCCAGTACTTC.

This clonotype has just one count. This may be a read error, as it is one base from a much larger clone. The chain joins TRBV5-1 to TRBJ2-1, with TRBD2 identical over 11 bases. Germline CDR1 and CDR2: SGHRS and YFSETQ. V shed 2 bases and J 10 bases; nucleotides not matched to a gene: 11. The CDR3 runs 16 residues. In DNA form, the CDR3 reads TGCGCCAGCAGCTTAAGAACCGGGACTAGCGGAGCGGAGCAGTTCTTC. Translation gives CASSLRTGTSGAEQFF.

The chain uses TRBV7-9 and TRBJ1-1, with a tentative D call TRBD1 (6 bases). The CDR3 runs 15 residues. The germline V gene encodes CDR1 SEHNR and CDR2 FQNEAQ (reference sequence). With 3 bases removed from V and 11 bases from J, the gap between germline ends came to 22 bases. This chain's CDR3 is CASSLGGQELPNAFF. The DNA of the CDR3 is TGTGCCAGCAGCTTGGGGGGGCAGGAACTCCCGAACGCTTTCTTT.

This rearrangement joins TRBV20-1 to TRBJ2-3; D uncertain. The V end was cut by 3 bases, the J end by 0 bases, with 10 bases between. CDR1 is DFQATT, CDR2 SNEGSKA, per germline (reference sequence). This CDR3 comprises 14 residues. Written as DNA, the CDR3 is TGCAGTGCTAGTAGTGTACGGAGCACAGATACGCAGTATTTT. It translates to CSASSVRSTDTQYF.

This rearrangement joins TRBV24-1 to TRBJ2-3; 7 bases align to TRBD2. CDR3 length: 14 amino acids. V shed 9 bases, J shed 0 bases, and the junction held 5 bases outside the gene matches. The germline V gene encodes CDR1 KGHDR and CDR2 SFDVKD. The CDR3 DNA follows: TGTGCCACCCAGCTAGCGGCTAGCACAGATACGCAGTATTTT. It is translated as CATQLAASTDTQYF.

This clonotype was picked up many times. The V and J genes are TRBV10-3 and TRBJ1-2, with TRBD1 matching 7 bases. The CDR3 totals 13 residues. Germline V gives CDR1 ENHRY, CDR2 SYGVKD. The V and J ends lost 4 bases and 7 bases, in that order; junction bases with no gene match: 6. CDR3 amino acids: CAISGDSIGGYTF. Here the CDR3 DNA reads TGTGCCATCAGTGGGGACAGCATTGGTGGCTACACCTTC.

The V call is TRBV7-9, the J call TRBJ2-5; possible D gene TRBD2, 6 bases. This CDR3 region has 16 residues. Germline V gene sequence: CDR1 SEHNR, CDR2 FQNEAQ (reference sequence). The V gene lost 5 bases and the J gene lost 11 bases, with 27 bases spanning the gap. The CDR3 region is CASSPRASASYNEQYF. The CDR3 DNA reads as TGTGCCAGCAGCCCTAGGGCTAGCGCCTCTTACAATGAGCAGTACTTC.

The chain joins TRBV5-1 to TRBJ1-1; TRBD1 aligns across 9 bases. The CDR3 covers 18 residues. In germline, CDR1 is SGHRS, CDR2 YFSETQ. The junction had 13 bases not matched to a gene; V was cut back by 3 bases and J by 1 base. The CDR3 DNA is TGCGCCAGCAGCTACGGCCCGGGACAGGGTTTTTCGAACACTGAAGCTTTCTTT. Protein sequence: CASSYGPGQGFSNTEAFF. The variable domain in full, completed from reference TRBV5-1 and TRBJ1-1, reads KAGVTQTPRYLIKTRGQQVTLSCSPISGHRSVSWYQQTPGQGLQFLFEYFSETQRNKGNFPGRFSGRQFSNSRSEMNVSTLELGDSALYLCASSYGPGQGFSNTEAFFGQGTRLTVV.

This clonotype was detected only a few times. The V gene is TRBV2, the J gene TRBJ2-3; 7 nucleotides line up with TRBD2. V was pared by 6 bases and J by 5 bases, with 2 bases of the junction left unmatched. The length of the CDR3 is 12 residues. Germline CDR1 and CDR2: SNHLY and FYNNEI. In DNA form, the CDR3 reads TGTGCCAGCAGGAGGACTAGAGATACGCAGTATTTT. Protein: CASRRTRDTQYF.

This sequence joins TRBV20-1 and TRBJ1-2; D is unresolved. This CDR3 spans 14 amino acids. Germline assignment: CDR1 DFQATT and CDR2 SNEGSKA (reference sequence). The germline V and J ends were trimmed by 0 bases and 4 bases, with 12 bases remaining between them. The CDR3 is CSARDHSDPYGYTF. The CDR3 DNA follows: TGCAGTGCTAGAGATCACAGTGACCCCTATGGCTACACCTTC.

The CDR3 protein is CASHYLNYGYTF. The CDR3 coding sequence is TGTGCCAGCCACTATCTTAACTATGGCTACACCTTC. The gene calls are TRBV6-1 and TRBJ1-2; D not resolved. CDR3 length equals 12 residues. Germline V gene sequence: CDR1 MNHNS, CDR2 SASEGT. V gave up 8 bases and J gave up 1 base, with 8 bases separating them.

This clonotype turned up a few times. The V call is TRBV7-9, the J call TRBJ2-3; D is unresolved. V was cut by 5 bases and J by 4 bases, with 10 bases left in between. Germline V lookup: CDR1 SEHNR, CDR2 FQNEAQ (reference sequence). This CDR3 is built from 13 residues. This CDR3 reads CASSRDGADTQYF. CDR3 nucleotide sequence: TGTGCCAGCAGCAGGGATGGTGCAGATACGCAGTATTTT.

The V and J genes are TRBV20-1 and TRBJ2-7, with D tentatively TRBD1 (6 bases). The CDR3 is made up of 14 amino acids. Germline V gene sequence: CDR1 DFQATT, CDR2 SNEGSKA (reference sequence). The V end lost 5 bases, the J end lost 0 bases, and 14 bases lay between the germline ends. This chain's CDR3 is CSAGAGAASYEQYF. The DNA for the CDR3 is TGCAGTGCTGGGGCAGGGGCCGCCTCCTACGAGCAGTACTTC.

This clonotype was counted only a few times. The chain carries TRBV11-3 and TRBJ1-1; 7 nucleotides agree with TRBD1. Germline V gene data show CDR1 as SGHNT and CDR2 as YENEEA. CDR3 size: 16 residues. Losses at the gene ends were 1 base for V and 1 base for J; bases not matched to a gene: 6. The CDR3 is CASSLGGYRGNTEAFF. The DNA for the CDR3 is TGTGCCAGCAGCTTAGGGGGGTACAGGGGGAACACTGAAGCTTTCTTT.

At least ten counts were recorded for this clonotype. The chain joins TRBV6-5 to TRBJ2-1; 9 positions agree with TRBD2. Germline trimming cut 4 bases from V and 7 bases from J; bases unmatched to any gene: 11. CDR1 MNHEY and CDR2 SVGAGI come from the germline V gene. The CDR3 totals 16 residues. This CDR3 is CASSSPQAGGRNEQFF. The CDR3 nucleotides are TGTGCCAGCAGTTCCCCACAAGCGGGAGGTAGGAATGAGCAGTTCTTC.

This chain uses TRBV7-9 with TRBJ2-3; D not certain. The V end was cut by 3 bases, the J end by 0 bases, with 13 bases between. Per germline, CDR1 SEHNR and CDR2 FQNEAQ (reference sequence). CDR3 length: 16 residues. The CDR3 DNA sequence: TGTGCCAGCAGCTTTAACTACAAACGTAGCACAGATACGCAGTATTTT. Translation gives CASSFNYKRSTDTQYF.

The chain joins TRBV3-1 to TRBJ2-7; 14 bases line up with TRBD2. The CDR3 loop spans 18 amino acids. The germline V gene encodes CDR1 LGHDT and CDR2 YNNKEL (reference sequence). Germline trimming cut 3 bases from V and 0 bases from J; bases unmatched to any gene: 7. In DNA form, the CDR3 reads TGTGCCAGCAGCCAGAGGACTAGCGGGAGGACCAGCTCCTACGAGCAGTACTTC. Translated: CASSQRTSGRTSSYEQYF.

As concerns this clonotype: A clone one base away is much larger, so this may be a read error. The rearrangement links TRBV7-2 to TRBJ2-3, with 7 nucleotides matching TRBD2. The V gene end was trimmed by 5 bases and the J gene end by 0 bases; junction bases not matched to a gene: 8. This CDR3 is 16 amino acids long. Germline V gene data show CDR1 as SGHTA and CDR2 as FQGNSA. The CDR3 region is CTSSRSGIASTDTQYF. The DNA for the CDR3 is TGTACCAGCAGCCGAAGCGGGATAGCGAGCACAGATACGCAGTATTTT.

CDR3 sequence reads: CASSVGTGVGTGELFF. The CDR3 DNA sequence: TGTGCCAGCAGCGTAGGGACGGGAGTTGGTACCGGGGAGCTGTTTTTT. The V call is TRBV9, the J call TRBJ2-2; D possibly corresponds to TRBD2 (6 bases). Germline V lookup: CDR1 SGDLS, CDR2 YYNGEE. Trimming left V 0 bases short and J 5 bases short, with 14 bases between. CDR3 length: 16 amino acids.

The chain has TRBV27 and TRBJ1-5; no reliable D call. Germline CDR1 reads MNHEY; CDR2 reads SMNVEV (reference sequence). This CDR3 region has 15 residues. Trimming left V 4 bases short and J 6 bases short, with 16 bases between. DNA of the CDR3: TGTGCCAGCAGTTCCTTTCGGCCCGGCGGTCAGCCCCAGCATTTT. Its protein is CASSSFRPGGQPQHF.

With regard to this clonotype: A read error is possible here, since a much larger clone lies one base away. The V gene is TRBV9, the J gene TRBJ2-4; no reliable D call. The germline gives CDR1 SGDLS, CDR2 YYNGEE. The CDR3 is made up of 13 amino acids. CDR3 loop: CAGSSPGKNIQYF. DNA of the CDR3: TGTGCCGGCAGCTCCCCGGGCAAAAACATTCAGTACTTC.

Turning to this clonotype: The germline gene is not matched at one end of the junction; a read error may be the cause. The V call is TRBV20-1, the J call TRBJ1-5; D gene unclear. Germline loops: CDR1 DFQATT, CDR2 SNEGSKA (reference sequence). The CDR3 sequence is 14 residues long. DNA for the CDR3: TGCAGTACTAGCACACACCGTAGCAATCAGCCCCAGCATTTT. Its translation is CSTSTHRSNQPQHF.

This clonotype was seen a few times. The chain employs TRBV3-1 and TRBJ2-7; TRBD2 aligns across 9 bases. The CDR3 covers 17 residues. Trimming took 4 bases from V and 3 from J; bases not matched to a gene: 13. Germline V gene data show CDR1 as LGHDT and CDR2 as YNNKEL (reference sequence). The chain's CDR3 is CASSRRSSGRIIYEQYF. The CDR3 DNA reads TGTGCCAGCAGCCGAAGATCAAGCGGGAGGATCATCTACGAGCAGTACTTC.

The chain joins TRBV24-1 to TRBJ2-5, with 8 bases identical to TRBD1. The CDR3 consists of 15 residues. V lost 3 bases to trimming and J lost 1 base; unmatched junction nucleotides: 3. CDR1 KGHDR and CDR2 SFDVKD come from the germline V gene. Written as DNA, the CDR3 is TGTGCCACCAGTGATGTAACAGGGGGCCAAGAGACCCAGTACTTC. It yields the protein CATSDVTGGQETQYF.

The table lists this clonotype with a few counts. This chain links TRBV6-1 with TRBJ1-5; TRBD1 matches at 7 bases. Germline V CDR1 and CDR2: MNHNS, SASEGT. The ends lost 4 bases at V and 1 base at J; junction bases unmatched: 4. This CDR3 spans 15 amino acids. In nucleotides, the CDR3 is TGTGCCAGCAGTGGGTCAGGGGGAAGCAATCAGCCCCAGCATTTT. Translating gives CASSGSGGSNQPQHF.

The CDR3 DNA follows: TGTGCCAGCACCCCGATTCTCCCCACAGATACGCAGTATTTT. This sequence encodes CASTPILPTDTQYF. The chain links TRBV28 to TRBJ2-3; D gene ambiguous. CDR3 size: 14 residues. The V end lost 7 bases, the J end lost 2 bases, and 13 bases lay between the germline ends. From germline, CDR1 is MDHEN and CDR2 SYDVKM.

This clonotype was counted a few times. The genes are TRBV25-1 and TRBJ2-1; 9 bases agree with TRBD2. This CDR3 comprises 17 residues. The ends lost 2 bases at V and 1 base at J; junction bases unmatched: 6. Germline V gives CDR1 MGHDK, CDR2 SYGVNS. The CDR3 DNA sequence: TGTGCCAGCAGTGAACTAGCGGGGTCTCCTTCCTACAATGAGCAGTTCTTC. Its translation is CASSELAGSPSYNEQFF.